The source of this T cell receptor (beta chain) is a study of shared clonotypes between healthy human individuals. The study's findings and limits: An effect of sequencing depth on clonotype sharing among donors was expected.

V was clipped by 3 bases and J by 3 bases, with 21 bases between them. The CDR3 loop spans 17 amino acids. The germline V gene has CDR1 SGHKS and CDR2 YYEKEE (reference sequence). Notes on this clone: Its cognate antigen is unknown.

The repertoire was sequenced with immunoSEQ multiplex PCR; TCRdb's copy has only in-frame clones and lacks some. Of about 800,000 clones listed, 96% are singletons. CD45RO-negative cells were positively selected for CCR7, leaving out terminally differentiated effector memory CD45RA+ cells. V usage is TRBV5-5 and J usage is TRBJ1-1; D gene ambiguous. Sequenced input: naive CD8+ T cells sorted from blood. This TCR derives from a man younger than 40 in good health. CDR3: CASSSELTRQLDTEAFF. CDR3 DNA: TGTGCCAGCAGCTCCGAGCTGACACGACAATTGGACACTGAAGCTTTCTTT.